A single sample gave rise to the 3 T cell receptor beta chains below, sequenced in a study of blood T cell repertoires in COVID-19. The assay was immunoSEQ multiplex PCR, and TCRdb's table has in-frame clones only and misses some. The table includes about 120,000 clones, approximately 90% detected once. The sample was peripheral blood. The receptors stem from a woman aged 50 to 60 with acute or convalescent COVID-19.

The chain carries TRBV1 and TRBJ2-1; the table's D call TRBD2 went unverified against the DNA. TRBV1 is termed a pseudogene. CDR3 length equals 18 residues. The CDR3 DNA follows: TGCACCAGCAGCCAAACTTTAGGACTAGCGGGAGGACACAATGAGCAGTTCTTC. It is translated as CTSSQTLGLAGGHNEQFF.

The J gene is TRBJ2-7, the V gene TRBV23-1, with a weak D call TRBD1 (6 bases). TRBV23-1 is treated as an ORF (open reading frame) with a function not yet certain. CDR3 size: 12 residues. Trimming stripped 7 bases from V and 3 bases from J, with 10 bases between. Here the CDR3 reads CASTTGDYEQYF. The CDR3 nucleotides are TGCGCCAGCACGACAGGAGACTACGAGCAGTACTTC.

The V call is TRBV14, the J call TRBJ2-7; 12 bases align to TRBD2. The CDR3 has 18 amino acids. V shed 4 bases, J shed 3 bases, and the junction held 13 bases outside the gene matches. Germline lookup yields CDR1 SGHDN and CDR2 FVKESK. This chain's CDR3 is CASSPYNPGLAGVYEQYF. The DNA of the CDR3 is TGTGCCAGCAGCCCTTATAACCCGGGACTAGCGGGCGTCTACGAGCAGTACTTC.